A selection of T cell receptor beta chains follows, all from one sample in a study of blood T cell repertoires in COVID-19. Sequenced by immunoSEQ multiplex PCR; TCRdb stores in-frame clones only, minus some. Among nearly 300,000 clones listed, around 92% were seen once. Sequencing was done on a sample of PBMCs or T cells enriched from blood (not recorded which). The receptors derive from a woman aged 50 to 60 who had been exposed to COVID-19. CDR3s include the opening cysteine and the closing phenylalanine or tryptophan. Fields, in order: clone size, J gene, D gene, V gene, CDR3 protein, CDR3 DNA. The D gene is left open where the match is weak. For some rows the clone size is stated as once, few or many, or as a class when expanded; others skip it.

.,TRBJ1-6,.,TRBV28,CASSFGQGRNSPLHF,TGTGCCAGCAGTTTTGGCCAGGGGCGGAATTCACCCCTCCACTTT
.,TRBJ1-2,.,TRBV5-4,CASSLRDTSYGYTF,TGTGCCAGCAGCTTGCGGGACACGAGCTATGGCTACACCTTC
.,TRBJ2-7,.,TRBV10-3,CAISESKQHEQYF,TGTGCCATCAGTGAGTCGAAACAGCACGAGCAGTACTTC
.,TRBJ1-2,TRBD1,TRBV19,CASSPRDRGNYGYTF,TGTGCCAGTAGTCCCCGGGACAGGGGTAACTATGGCTACACCTTC
.,TRBJ2-4,.,TRBV18,CASSPEGPTFAAKNIQYF,TGTGCCAGCTCACCGGAGGGACCGACTTTTGCAGCCAAAAACATTCAGTACTTC
.,TRBJ1-2,.,TRBV4-1,CASSPGMSGRSHYGYTF,TGCGCCAGCAGCCCGGGGATGTCTGGGCGGTCGCACTATGGCTACACCTTC
once,TRBJ2-3,.,TRBV28,CASSSPMRSSTDTQYF,TGTGCCAGCAGTTCCCCGATGAGATCTAGCACAGATACGCAGTATTTT
.,TRBJ2-7,TRBD1,TRBV7-9,CASSLEGTGSDEQYF,TGTGCCAGCAGCTTAGAGGGGACAGGGTCCGACGAGCAGTACTTC
.,TRBJ2-7,.,TRBV5-1,CASSFPGSEKPYEQYF,TGCGCCAGCAGCTTTCCCGGGTCAGAAAAACCTTACGAGCAGTACTTC
.,TRBJ1-4,.,TRBV18,CASSEGVPRTNEKLFF,TGTGCCAGCTCAGAGGGGGTTCCGCGGACTAATGAAAAACTGTTTTTT
.,TRBJ1-2,.,TRBV13,CASSPRGGDYGYTF,TGTGCCAGCAGCCCACGGGGGGGCGACTATGGCTACACCTTC
.,TRBJ1-6,.,TRBV18,CASSGSSYNSPLHF,TGTGCCAGCTCAGGGAGCTCCTATAATTCACCCCTCCACTTT
.,TRBJ2-2,TRBD1,TRBV24-1,CATSEWDSANTGELFF,TGTGCCACCAGTGAATGGGACAGTGCGAACACCGGGGAGCTGTTTTTT
once,TRBJ2-2,TRBD1,TRBV6-5,CASSYGWQGAGGELFF,TGTGCCAGCAGTTACGGTTGGCAGGGGGCCGGCGGGGAGCTGTTTTTT
.,TRBJ2-5,TRBD2,TRBV9,CASSAGLAGVETQYF,TGTGCCAGCAGCGCCGGACTAGCGGGGGTGGAGACCCAGTACTTC
.,TRBJ2-1,TRBD1,TRBV27,CASSLFGDSAVGNEQFF,TGTGCCAGCAGTTTATTTGGGGACAGCGCCGTGGGGAATGAGCAGTTCTTC
.,TRBJ2-1,.,TRBV30,CAWNTEVNEQFF,TGTGCCTGGAACACCGAGGTGAATGAGCAGTTCTTC
.,TRBJ1-5,.,TRBV5-4,CASSLAGFNQPQHF,TGTGCCAGCAGCTTGGCCGGTTTCAATCAGCCCCAGCATTTT
once,TRBJ2-3,.,TRBV6-1,CASSEGHFTDTQYF,TGTGCCAGCAGTGAAGGCCACTTCACAGATACGCAGTATTTT
.,TRBJ1-2,.,TRBV7-2,CASSLGHSFYGYTF,TGTGCCAGCAGCTTAGGGCACAGCTTCTATGGCTACACCTTC
.,TRBJ1-3,.,TRBV27,CASSKAEISSGNTIYF,TGTGCCAGCAGTAAAGCCGAAATAAGCTCTGGAAACACCATATATTTT
once,TRBJ2-1,TRBD2,TRBV11-2,CASSSNGGENERQFF,TGTGCCAGCAGCTCGAATGGGGGGGAGAATGAGCGGCAGTTCTTC
.,TRBJ1-1,TRBD1,TRBV5-6,CASSHGQGNTEAFF,TGTGCCAGCAGCCATGGACAGGGGAACACTGAAGCTTTCTTT
.,TRBJ1-1,TRBD1,TRBV15,CATSRGRDRSFEAFF,TGTGCCACCAGCAGAGGACGGGACAGGTCTTTTGAAGCTTTCTTT
.,TRBJ2-6,.,TRBV6-5,CASQYRAGANVLTF,TGTGCCAGCCAGTACAGGGCTGGGGCCAACGTCCTGACTTTC
.,TRBJ2-2,TRBD1,TRBV18,CASSPFRGPVTGELFF,TGTGCCAGCTCACCCTTCAGGGGGCCGGTGACCGGGGAGCTGTTTTTT
.,TRBJ2-3,.,TRBV29-1,CSVEIQEDPTDTQYF,TGCAGCGTCGAAATCCAGGAAGACCCCACAGATACGCAGTATTTT
.,TRBJ2-1,.,TRBV11-2,CASSLGGSDNEQFF,TGTGCCAGCAGCTTAGGAGGTTCCGACAATGAGCAGTTCTTC
.,TRBJ1-6,.,TRBV28,CASSFGNSPLHF,TGTGCCAGCAGTTTCGGGAATTCACCCCTCCACTTT
.,TRBJ1-5,.,TRBV7-2,CASSLLLGTNQPQHF,TGTGCCAGCAGCTTACTTCTAGGGACAAATCAGCCCCAGCATTTT
.,TRBJ2-3,TRBD1,TRBV7-9,CASSLGVQGARTDTQYF,TGTGCCAGCAGCTTAGGAGTCCAGGGGGCGCGAACAGATACGCAGTATTTT
.,TRBJ1-2,TRBD1,TRBV28,CASGGQGEAYGYTF,TGTGCCAGCGGCGGACAGGGGGAGGCGTATGGCTACACCTTC
.,TRBJ2-7,TRBD2,TRBV27,CASSWGLAGLGYEQYF,TGTGCCAGCAGTTGGGGACTAGCGGGGTTAGGGTACGAGCAGTACTTC
.,TRBJ2-2,TRBD1,TRBV14,CASSQRQGASTGELFF,TGTGCCAGCAGCCAGAGACAGGGGGCGAGCACCGGGGAGCTGTTTTTT
.,TRBJ1-5,.,TRBV7-2,CASSFGQNQPQHF,TGTGCCAGCAGCTTTGGACAGAATCAGCCCCAGCATTTT
.,TRBJ1-2,TRBD1,TRBV19,CAPNGDRGLGYTF,TGTGCCCCCAACGGGGACAGGGGGCTTGGCTACACCTTC
.,TRBJ1-2,.,TRBV15,CATSRDQQAANYGYTF,TGTGCCACCAGCAGAGATCAACAGGCAGCTAACTATGGCTACACCTTC
.,TRBJ1-2,.,TRBV19,CASSKRGREYGYTF,TGTGCCAGTAGTAAACGGGGGCGGGAGTATGGCTACACCTTC
.,TRBJ2-2,.,TRBV30,CAWSVVTANTGELFF,TGTGCCTGGAGTGTAGTGACAGCGAACACCGGGGAGCTGTTTTTT
once,TRBJ2-7,TRBD1,TRBV19,CASSRDRGPYEQYF,TGTGCCAGTAGTAGGGACAGGGGACCCTACGAGCAGTACTTC
.,TRBJ2-3,TRBD2,TRBV28,CASSPSGGAVFTQYF,TGTGCCAGCAGTCCTAGCGGGGGGGCCGTATTTACGCAGTATTTT
.,TRBJ1-5,.,TRBV7-2,CASSLVQNQPQHF,TGTGCCAGCAGCTTAGTGCAGAATCAGCCCCAGCATTTT
.,TRBJ2-1,TRBD2,TRBV5-1,CASSVTLAGRDEQFF,TGCGCCAGCAGCGTAACCTTAGCGGGGAGGGATGAGCAGTTCTTC
.,TRBJ2-3,TRBD1,TRBV27,CASSLYPLIPGQGTDTQYF,TGTGCCAGCAGTCTTTACCCTCTAATCCCGGGACAGGGTACAGATACGCAGTATTTT
once,TRBJ2-2,TRBD1,TRBV25-1,CASSGTGGAGELFF,TGTGCCAGCAGTGGGACAGGGGGCGCCGGGGAGCTGTTTTTT
.,TRBJ2-3,.,TRBV10-3,CAISDGAGGPSTDTQYF,TGTGCCATCAGTGATGGCGCAGGGGGGCCTAGCACAGATACGCAGTATTTT
.,TRBJ1-6,.,TRBV27,CASSLEARVNSPLHF,TGTGCCAGCAGTTTAGAGGCCAGGGTGAATTCACCCCTCCACTTT
.,TRBJ1-6,.,TRBV6-1,CASSEVFGSNSPLHF,TGTGCCAGCAGTGAAGTTTTTGGCAGTAATTCACCCCTCCACTTT
.,TRBJ1-2,.,TRBV5-5,CASSEGGFAYGYTF,TGTGCCAGCAGCGAAGGGGGTTTCGCCTATGGCTACACCTTC
.,TRBJ2-3,TRBD2,TRBV4-1,CASSPFAGGRTDTQYF,TGCGCCAGCAGCCCTTTTGCGGGGGGAAGGACAGATACGCAGTATTTT
.,TRBJ1-5,.,TRBV19,CASSITELGDNQPQHF,TGTGCCAGTAGTATAACTGAATTGGGCGACAATCAGCCCCAGCATTTT
once,TRBJ2-7,.,TRBV2,CASSPTGYEQYF,TGTGCCAGCTCTCCCACCGGGTACGAGCAGTACTTC
.,TRBJ2-1,.,TRBV5-5,CASKTQSSYNEQFF,TGTGCCAGCAAGACTCAGAGCTCCTACAATGAGCAGTTCTTC
.,TRBJ1-1,TRBD1,TRBV10-3,CAISPGQGYTEAFF,TGTGCCATCAGCCCGGGACAGGGATACACTGAAGCTTTCTTT
.,TRBJ2-7,TRBD1,TRBV3-1/TRBV3-2,CASSLGQGVLGEQYF,TGTGCCAGCAGTCTTGGACAGGGGGTTCTGGGCGAGCAGTACTTC
once,TRBJ2-5,TRBD2,TRBV5-1,CASSLGLAGVEKEQETQYF,TGCGCCAGCAGCTTGGGACTAGCGGGGGTCGAGAAGGAACAAGAGACCCAGTACTTC
.,TRBJ2-3,.,TRBV5-1,CASSFGQGGGDTQYF,TGCGCCAGCAGCTTTGGACAGGGAGGGGGAGATACGCAGTATTTT
.,TRBJ2-7,TRBD1,TRBV19,CASSTGDIYEQYF,TGTGCCAGCTCGACAGGGGATATCTACGAGCAGTACTTC
.,TRBJ1-4,TRBD1,TRBV6-5,CASTVGRQGGEKLFF,TGTGCCAGCACGGTGGGTCGACAGGGAGGAGAAAAACTGTTTTTT
.,TRBJ1-1,.,TRBV30,CAWRIRTEAFF,TGTGCCTGGAGAATTCGTACTGAAGCTTTCTTT